The 15 T cell receptor beta chains given below trace back to one sample, sequenced in a study of blood T cell repertoires in COVID-19. Method: immunoSEQ multiplex PCR; TCRdb's copy keeps in-frame clones and lacks some. The sample lists 55,000 to 80,000 clones; around 87% were seen once. The sample comprised peripheral blood. Every receptor here comes from a man between 65 and 79 years old with acute or convalescent COVID-19.

The chain joins TRBV19 to TRBJ1-1; 9 bases match TRBD1. The V and J ends lost 8 bases and 0 bases, in that order; junction bases with no gene match: 4. The germline CDR1 and CDR2 sequences are LNHDA and SQIVND (reference sequence). This CDR3 is 14 amino acids long. This CDR3 is CASYRTGVNTEAFF. The CDR3 DNA is TGTGCCAGTTATCGGACAGGGGTGAACACTGAAGCTTTCTTT.

The chain couples TRBV27 to TRBJ2-7; the match to TRBD2 covers 7 bases. The germline V gene has CDR1 MNHEY and CDR2 SMNVEV (reference sequence). J was trimmed by 7 bases and V by 5 bases; bases with no gene match: 8. The CDR3 runs to 13 residues. The CDR3: CASSLRTRPEQYF. CDR3 bases: TGTGCCAGCAGTCTCCGGACTAGACCAGAGCAGTACTTC.

The V call is TRBV24-1, the J call TRBJ2-2; weak D call: TRBD2 (7 bases). Germline lookup yields CDR1 KGHDR and CDR2 SFDVKD. Between the trimmed V and J ends, which lost 10 bases and 5 bases, there was a span of 22 bases. The length of the CDR3 is 16 residues. The CDR3 loop is CATGGRGSVSTGELFF. The DNA of the CDR3 is TGTGCCACGGGGGGGCGTGGGAGTGTTTCGACCGGGGAGCTGTTTTTT.

This clone appeared once. This chain uses TRBV3-1 (or the pseudogene TRBV3-2) with TRBJ1-5; D unclear. V lost 4 bases and J lost 4, with 14 bases in between. CDR1 and CDR2 from the germline V gene are LGHDT and YNNKEL (reference sequence). This CDR3 has 15 amino acids. CDR3 coding DNA: TGTGCCAGCAGCCCCGATTGGAGAGAGAATCAGCCCCAGCATTTT. As protein: CASSPDWRENQPQHF.

This clone was counted between two and nine times. V gene TRBV4-1 combines with J gene TRBJ2-1; D not resolved. Germline lookup yields CDR1 MGHRA and CDR2 YSYEKL. Trimming removed 4 bases at V and 0 bases at J, with 10 bases between. This CDR3 is 15 amino acids long. In DNA form, the CDR3 reads TGCGCCAGCAGCCGAAGCGTTTTCTCCTACAATGAGCAGTTCTTC. Its translation: CASSRSVFSYNEQFF.

The chain couples TRBV4-2 to TRBJ2-2; tentative D call: TRBD2 (6 bases). The CDR3 runs 15 residues. The germline CDR1 and CDR2 sequences are LGHNA and YNFKEQ. V dropped 0 bases and J dropped 4 bases, with 9 bases sitting between them. CDR3 sequence: CASSQETRSTGELFF. The CDR3 DNA reads as TGTGCCAGCAGCCAAGAGACTAGATCCACCGGGGAGCTGTTTTTT.

The chain links TRBV9 to TRBJ2-3; 7 bases fit TRBD1. J gave up 8 bases and V 3 bases, and 9 bases lay outside the gene matches. In germline, CDR1 is SGDLS, CDR2 YYNGEE. This CDR3 contains 14 residues. CDR3 in amino acids: CASSEGTVRGTQYF. The CDR3 DNA follows: TGTGCCAGCAGCGAGGGGACAGTGCGCGGTACGCAGTATTTT.

CDR3 residues: CASSLVHGIRQETQYF. The DNA for the CDR3 is TGTGCCAGCAGCTTGGTCCACGGGATCCGGCAAGAGACCCAGTACTTC. This chain uses TRBV5-6 with TRBJ2-5, with a weak D call TRBD2 (5 bases). Germline V lookup: CDR1 SGHDT, CDR2 YYEEEE. CDR3 length: 16 amino acids. Trimming stripped 0 bases from V and 2 bases from J, with 14 bases between.

The genes are TRBV5-4 and TRBJ1-2; 10 bases map to TRBD1. J was trimmed by 2 bases and V by 6 bases; bases with no gene match: 4. The CDR3 length is 14 residues. Germline V gene sequence: CDR1 SGHNT, CDR2 YYREEE (reference sequence). CDR3 loop: CASNDRGRNYGYTF. CDR3 coding DNA: TGTGCCAGCAACGACAGGGGGCGCAACTATGGCTACACCTTC.

V gene TRBV3-1 (or the pseudogene TRBV3-2) combines with J gene TRBJ1-2; 9 bases line up with TRBD1. The CDR3 spans 13 residues. The ends lost 6 bases at V and 8 bases at J; junction bases unmatched: 7. Looked up from germline, CDR1 is LGHDT and CDR2 is YNNKEL (reference sequence). The CDR3 loop reads CASSERTGEGYTF. The DNA for the CDR3 is TGTGCCAGCAGTGAAAGGACAGGGGAGGGCTACACCTTC.

The V gene is TRBV6-5, the J gene TRBJ1-2; no clear D. V lost 0 bases and J lost 3, with 5 bases in between. The V gene's germline CDR1 is MNHEY and CDR2 SVGAGI. The CDR3 has 13 residues. CDR3 DNA: TGTGCCAGCAGTTACTCCCAGGACTATGGCTACACCTTC. Translation gives CASSYSQDYGYTF.

The chain has TRBV6-6 and TRBJ2-5, with 12 bases that match TRBD2. Germline V gene data show CDR1 as MNHNY and CDR2 as SVGAGI (reference sequence). This CDR3 region has 14 residues. The ends lost 4 bases at V and 3 bases at J; junction bases unmatched: 0. The CDR3 sequence: CASSSSGREETQYF. CDR3 bases: TGTGCCAGCAGTTCTAGCGGGAGGGAAGAGACCCAGTACTTC.

The chain links TRBV19 to TRBJ1-4, with TRBD1 identical over 10 bases. Germline-derived CDR1 and CDR2 are LNHDA and SQIVND (reference sequence). Germline trimming cut 6 bases from V and 6 bases from J; bases unmatched to any gene: 10. The CDR3 totals 16 residues. The DNA for the CDR3 is TGTGCCAGTAGAATGCTGCGACAGGGGGCGGATGAAAAACTGTTTTTT. Its protein product is CASRMLRQGADEKLFF.

In DNA, the CDR3 is TGCAGTGCTAGTCCTTCGACTGCGAATCAGCCCCAGCATTTT. Translating gives CSASPSTANQPQHF. The chain recombines TRBV20-1 with TRBJ1-5; D is ambiguous. With 3 bases removed from V and 4 bases from J, the gap between germline ends came to 13 bases. Germline V gene data show CDR1 as DFQATT and CDR2 as SNEGSKA (reference sequence). This CDR3 is 14 amino acids long.

The chain combines TRBV28 with TRBJ2-7; a weak D match, TRBD2 (5 bases). Germline loops: CDR1 MDHEN, CDR2 SYDVKM. The V end lost 4 bases, the J end lost 4 bases, and 17 bases lay between the germline ends. This CDR3 spans 15 amino acids. Here the CDR3 reads CASSYPEGLTYEQYF. In nucleotides, the CDR3 is TGTGCCAGCAGTTATCCCGAGGGTCTTACTTACGAGCAGTACTTC.